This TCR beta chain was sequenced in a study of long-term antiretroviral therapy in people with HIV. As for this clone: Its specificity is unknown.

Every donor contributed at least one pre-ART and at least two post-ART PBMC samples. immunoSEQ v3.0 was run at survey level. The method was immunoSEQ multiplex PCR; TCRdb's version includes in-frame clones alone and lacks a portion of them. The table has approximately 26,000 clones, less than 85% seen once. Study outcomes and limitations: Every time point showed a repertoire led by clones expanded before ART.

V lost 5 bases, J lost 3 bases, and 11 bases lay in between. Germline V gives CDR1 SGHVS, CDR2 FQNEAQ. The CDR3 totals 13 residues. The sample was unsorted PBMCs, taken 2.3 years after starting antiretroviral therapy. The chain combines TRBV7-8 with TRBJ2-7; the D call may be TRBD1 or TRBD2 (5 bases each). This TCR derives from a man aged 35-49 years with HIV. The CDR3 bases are TGTGCCAGCAGCCCCGGGACGGGCTACGAGCAGTACTTC. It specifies CASSPGTGYEQYF.